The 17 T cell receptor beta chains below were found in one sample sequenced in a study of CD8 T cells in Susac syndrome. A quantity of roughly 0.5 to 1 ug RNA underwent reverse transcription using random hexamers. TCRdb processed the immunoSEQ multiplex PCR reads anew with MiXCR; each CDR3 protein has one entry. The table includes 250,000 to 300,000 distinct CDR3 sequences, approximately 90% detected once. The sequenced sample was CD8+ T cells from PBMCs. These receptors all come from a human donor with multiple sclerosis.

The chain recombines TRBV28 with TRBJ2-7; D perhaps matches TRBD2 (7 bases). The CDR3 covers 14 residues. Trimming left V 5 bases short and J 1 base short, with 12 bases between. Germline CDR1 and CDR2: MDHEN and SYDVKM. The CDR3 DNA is TGTGCCAGCAGTAGAGGGGGGGCTTCCTACGAGCAGTACTTC. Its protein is CASSRGGASYEQYF.

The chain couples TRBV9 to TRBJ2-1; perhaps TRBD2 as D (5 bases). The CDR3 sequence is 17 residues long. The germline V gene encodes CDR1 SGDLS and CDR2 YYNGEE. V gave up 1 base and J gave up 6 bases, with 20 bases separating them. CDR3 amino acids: CASSVHPSTDFLNEQFF. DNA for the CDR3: TGTGCCAGCAGCGTACACCCCTCCACGGACTTTCTCAATGAGCAGTTCTTC.

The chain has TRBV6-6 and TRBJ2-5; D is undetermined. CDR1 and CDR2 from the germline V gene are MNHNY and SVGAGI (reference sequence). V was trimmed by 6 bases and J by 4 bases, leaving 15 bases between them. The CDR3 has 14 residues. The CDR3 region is CASSSWGGVETQYF. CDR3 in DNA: TGTGCCAGCAGCTCTTGGGGTGGGGTAGAGACCCAGTACTTC.

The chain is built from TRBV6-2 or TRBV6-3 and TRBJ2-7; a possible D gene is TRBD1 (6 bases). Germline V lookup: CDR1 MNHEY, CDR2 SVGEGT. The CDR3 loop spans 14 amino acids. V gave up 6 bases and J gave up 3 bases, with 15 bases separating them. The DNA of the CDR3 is TGTGCCAGCAGCCACCCCGGACAGTTCTACGAGCAGTACTTC. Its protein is CASSHPGQFYEQYF.

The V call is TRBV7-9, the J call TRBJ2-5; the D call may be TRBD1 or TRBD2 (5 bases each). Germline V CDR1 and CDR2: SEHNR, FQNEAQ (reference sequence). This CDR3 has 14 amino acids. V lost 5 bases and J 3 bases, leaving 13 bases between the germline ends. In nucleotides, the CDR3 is TGTGCCAGCAGCCCCCGGGACCTCGAAGAGACCCAGTACTTC. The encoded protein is CASSPRDLEETQYF. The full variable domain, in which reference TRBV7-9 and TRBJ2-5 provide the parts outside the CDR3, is DTGVSQNPRHKITKRGQNVTFRCDPISEHNRLYWYRQTLGQGPEFLTYFQNEAQLEKSRLLSDRFSAERPKGSFSTLEIQRTEQGDSAMYLCASSPRDLEETQYFGPGTRLLVL.

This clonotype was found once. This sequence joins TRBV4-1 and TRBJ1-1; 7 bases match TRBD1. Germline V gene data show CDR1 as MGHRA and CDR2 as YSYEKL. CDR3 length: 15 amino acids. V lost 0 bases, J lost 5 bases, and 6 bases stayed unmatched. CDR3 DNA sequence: TGCGCCAGCAGCCAAGATCCAGGGGGGAGAACTGAAGCTTTCTTT. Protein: CASSQDPGGRTEAFF.

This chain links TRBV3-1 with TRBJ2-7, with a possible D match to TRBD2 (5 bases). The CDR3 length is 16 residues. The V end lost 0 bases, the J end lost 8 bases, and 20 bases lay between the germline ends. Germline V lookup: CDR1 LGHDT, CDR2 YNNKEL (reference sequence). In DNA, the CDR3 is TGTGCCAGCAGCCAAGAAGGTGGGGAAATGGGGAGTAAGCAGTACTTC. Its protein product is CASSQEGGEMGSKQYF.

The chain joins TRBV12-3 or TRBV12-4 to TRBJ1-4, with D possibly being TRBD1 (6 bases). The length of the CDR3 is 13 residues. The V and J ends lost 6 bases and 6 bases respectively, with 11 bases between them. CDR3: CASRGGADEKLFF. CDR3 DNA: TGTGCCAGCAGGGGGGGCGCAGATGAAAAACTGTTTTTT.

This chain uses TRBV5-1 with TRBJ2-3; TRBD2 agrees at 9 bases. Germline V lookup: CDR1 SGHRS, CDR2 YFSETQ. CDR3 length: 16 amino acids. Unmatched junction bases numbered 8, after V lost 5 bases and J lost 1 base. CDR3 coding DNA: TGCGCCAGCAGTTACACATCTAGCGGGGGCACAGATACGCAGTATTTT. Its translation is CASSYTSSGGTDTQYF.

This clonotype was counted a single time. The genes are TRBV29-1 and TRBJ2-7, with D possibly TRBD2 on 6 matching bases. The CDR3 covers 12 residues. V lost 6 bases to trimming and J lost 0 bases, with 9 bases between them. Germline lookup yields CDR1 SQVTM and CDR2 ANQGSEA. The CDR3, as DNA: TGCAGCGTCTTGGGGGGCTCCTACGAGCAGTACTTC. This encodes CSVLGGSYEQYF.

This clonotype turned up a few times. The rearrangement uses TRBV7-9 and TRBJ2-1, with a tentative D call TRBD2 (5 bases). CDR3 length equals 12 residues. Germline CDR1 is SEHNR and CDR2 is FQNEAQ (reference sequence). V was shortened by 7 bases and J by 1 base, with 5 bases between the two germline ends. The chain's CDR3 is CASTGSYNEQFF. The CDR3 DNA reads TGTGCCAGCACGGGGTCCTACAATGAGCAGTTCTTC.

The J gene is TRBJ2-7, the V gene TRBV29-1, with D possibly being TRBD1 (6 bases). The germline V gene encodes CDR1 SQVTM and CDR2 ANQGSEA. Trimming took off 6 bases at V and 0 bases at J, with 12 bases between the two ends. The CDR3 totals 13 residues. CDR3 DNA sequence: TGCAGCGTACGGGACACGAGCTCCTACGAGCAGTACTTC. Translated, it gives CSVRDTSSYEQYF.

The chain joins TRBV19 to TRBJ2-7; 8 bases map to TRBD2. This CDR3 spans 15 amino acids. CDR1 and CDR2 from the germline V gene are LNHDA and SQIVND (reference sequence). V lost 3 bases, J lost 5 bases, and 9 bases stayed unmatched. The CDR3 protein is CASSMGLGRVDEQYF. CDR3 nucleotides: TGTGCCAGTAGTATGGGACTAGGGAGAGTCGACGAGCAGTACTTC.

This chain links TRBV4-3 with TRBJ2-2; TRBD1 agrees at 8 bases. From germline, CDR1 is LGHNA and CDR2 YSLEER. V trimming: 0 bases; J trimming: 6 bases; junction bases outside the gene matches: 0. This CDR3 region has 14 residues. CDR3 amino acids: CASSQEQGAGELFF. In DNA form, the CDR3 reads TGCGCCAGCAGCCAAGAACAGGGGGCCGGGGAGCTGTTTTTT.

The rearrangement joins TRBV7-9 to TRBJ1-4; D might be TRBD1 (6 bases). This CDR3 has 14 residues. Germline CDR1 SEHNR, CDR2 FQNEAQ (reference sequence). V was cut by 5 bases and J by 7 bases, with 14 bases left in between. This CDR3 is CASSPGQMGEKLFF. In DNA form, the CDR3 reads TGTGCCAGCAGCCCCGGACAGATGGGTGAAAAACTGTTTTTT.

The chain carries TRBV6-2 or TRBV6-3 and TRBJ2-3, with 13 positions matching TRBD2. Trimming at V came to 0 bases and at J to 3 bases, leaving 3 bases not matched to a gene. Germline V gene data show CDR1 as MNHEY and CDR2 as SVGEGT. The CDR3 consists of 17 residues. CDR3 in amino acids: CASSYSTSGRSTDTQYF. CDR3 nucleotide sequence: TGTGCCAGCAGTTACTCGACTAGCGGGAGGAGTACAGATACGCAGTATTTT.

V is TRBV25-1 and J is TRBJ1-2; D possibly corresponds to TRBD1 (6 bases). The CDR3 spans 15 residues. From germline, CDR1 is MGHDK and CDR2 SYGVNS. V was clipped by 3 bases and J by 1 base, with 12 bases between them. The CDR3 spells CASSDSTGHNYGYTF. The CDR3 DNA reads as TGTGCCAGCAGTGATTCGACAGGTCATAACTATGGCTACACCTTC.